The 20 T cell receptor beta chains below come from one sample, sequenced in a study of OX40 agonist ivuxolimab in advanced cancers. The repertoire was sequenced with immunoSEQ multiplex PCR; TCRdb's copy has only in-frame clones and lacks some. The sample has tens of thousands of clones, 88% seen once. Sequencing used CD4+ or CD8+ T cells sorted from blood, obtained in a trial of the OX40 agonist ivuxolimab. These receptor sequences come from an adult with an advanced solid tumor such as melanoma, head and neck, liver or kidney cancer.

The chain employs TRBV6-1 and TRBJ1-5, with 7 bases aligning to TRBD1. The J segment lost 3 bases and the V segment lost 6 bases, leaving 5 bases of the junction unmatched. The CDR3 extends over 14 amino acids. Germline CDR1 MNHNS, CDR2 SASEGT. The CDR3, as DNA: TGTGCCAGCAGCATTGGACAGGTCAATCAGCCCCAGCATTTT. Amino acid sequence: CASSIGQVNQPQHF.

This clone was recorded once. The chain uses TRBV7-9 and TRBJ1-2, with TRBD1 as a possible D gene (5 bases). Per germline, CDR1 SEHNR and CDR2 FQNEAQ (reference sequence). This CDR3 is built from 17 residues. Deletions cut 2 bases from V and 4 bases from J, with 20 bases between. CDR3 amino acids: CASSLRGAFPSFYGYTF. As DNA, the CDR3 is TGTGCCAGCAGCTTAAGAGGGGCGTTCCCCTCTTTCTATGGCTACACCTTC.

This chain joins TRBV11-1 and TRBJ2-1; D tentatively reads TRBD1 or TRBD2 (6 bases each). The CDR3 loop spans 17 amino acids. The V and J ends lost 5 bases and 9 bases respectively, with 26 bases between them. Germline V lookup: CDR1 SGHAT, CDR2 FQDESV (reference sequence). The CDR3 region is CASSRIRGGTAHGEQFF. The DNA of the CDR3 is TGTGCCAGCAGCCGTATCAGGGGCGGGACGGCTCACGGTGAGCAGTTCTTC.

V is TRBV18 and J is TRBJ1-2, with TRBD1 matching over 7 bases. V lost 5 bases and J lost 4; bases outside the gene matches: 4. This CDR3 has 13 amino acids. Germline assignment: CDR1 KGHSH and CDR2 LQKENI. CDR3 sequence reads: CASSSDRAYGYTF. The CDR3 region has the DNA TGTGCCAGCTCATCCGACAGGGCCTATGGCTACACCTTC.

The chain couples TRBV27 to TRBJ2-5; 8 bases are a match to TRBD2. V shed 10 bases and J 1 base; nucleotides not matched to a gene: 8. There are 14 residues in the CDR3. Germline V CDR1 and CDR2: MNHEY, SMNVEV (reference sequence). Written as DNA, the CDR3 is TGTGCCACCCGTCCTAGCGGGCGCCAAGAGACCCAGTACTTC. Translation: CATRPSGRQETQYF.

This chain links TRBV5-1 with TRBJ1-1, with 7 bases identical to TRBD1. After removal of 4 bases from V and 3 bases from J, the junction contained 9 bases not matched to a gene. Per the germline V gene, CDR1 is SGHRS and CDR2 is YFSETQ. This CDR3 contains 15 residues. The CDR3 nucleotides are TGCGCCAGCAGCGCCCGACAGGGAGGCGACACTGAAGCTTTCTTT. Its protein is CASSARQGGDTEAFF.

The chain has TRBV18 and TRBJ1-5, with unresolved D. V lost 2 bases to trimming and J lost 2 bases, with 10 bases between them. CDR3 size: 15 residues. CDR1 is KGHSH and CDR2 is LQKENI in the germline V gene. For the CDR3, the DNA is TGTGCCAGCTCACCAGGCCTTGTGGGCAATCAGCCCCAGCATTTT. This sequence encodes CASSPGLVGNQPQHF. The full variable domain, completed using reference TRBV18 and TRBJ1-5, is NAGVMQNPRHLVRRRGQEARLRCSPMKGHSHVYWYRQLPEEGLKFMVYLQKENIIDESGMPKERFSAEFPKEGPSILRIQQVVRGDSAAYFCASSPGLVGNQPQHFGDGTRLSIL.

The chain links TRBV5-1 to TRBJ1-1, with D possibly TRBD1 on 6 matching bases. The V end lost 6 bases, the J end lost 0 bases, and 12 bases lay between the germline ends. Germline assignment: CDR1 SGHRS and CDR2 YFSETQ. The CDR3 is made up of 14 amino acids. The CDR3 loop reads CASTHGQLNTEAFF. CDR3 in DNA: TGCGCCAGCACCCATGGACAGCTGAACACTGAAGCTTTCTTT.

Worth noting for this clone: The junction departs from germline at one end; a sequencing error may be responsible. This chain joins TRBV20-1 and TRBJ2-7, with TRBD2 matching 14 bases. Germline V gives CDR1 DFQATT, CDR2 SNEGSKA (reference sequence). The length of the CDR3 is 11 residues. CDR3 sequence: CSSPTSGRGIF. DNA for the CDR3: TGCAGTTCCCCGACTAGCGGGAGGGGTATATTC.

The gene calls are TRBV6-5 and TRBJ2-2; possibly TRBD1 or TRBD2 for D (6 bases each). Germline V gene lookup returns CDR1 MNHEY and CDR2 SVGAGI. This CDR3 has 12 amino acids. Trimming took 5 bases from V and 9 from J, leaving 10 bases between them. CDR3 loop: CASSEGGRELFF. The DNA of the CDR3 is TGTGCCAGCAGTGAAGGGGGGCGGGAGCTGTTTTTT.

The V and J genes are TRBV2 and TRBJ2-7; tentatively, D is TRBD2 (6 bases). Trimming took 7 bases from V and 3 from J, leaving 16 bases between them. In germline, CDR1 is SNHLY, CDR2 FYNNEI. The CDR3 runs to 14 residues. The CDR3 bases are TGTGCCAGCACCTCATGGGACTCCCTCTACGAGCAGTACTTC. This encodes CASTSWDSLYEQYF.

The chain links TRBV5-1 to TRBJ2-1; 8 bases line up with TRBD1. The length of the CDR3 is 14 residues. Germline CDR1 SGHRS, CDR2 YFSETQ. After removal of 7 bases from V and 5 bases from J, the junction contained 8 bases not matched to a gene. CDR3 sequence: CASHRDRNNNEQFF. The CDR3 DNA reads as TGCGCCAGCCACCGGGACAGGAACAACAATGAGCAGTTCTTC.

V and J are TRBV5-4 and TRBJ2-2; D gene ambiguous. Germline lookup yields CDR1 SGHNT and CDR2 YYREEE (reference sequence). Trimming stripped 4 bases from V and 7 bases from J, with 17 bases between. The CDR3 has 15 amino acids. Here the CDR3 reads CASSRAVVGVGELFF. CDR3 DNA sequence: TGTGCCAGCAGCCGGGCTGTTGTAGGTGTCGGGGAGCTGTTTTTT.

V usage is TRBV28 and J usage is TRBJ2-7, with 11 nucleotides matching TRBD1. The ends lost 6 bases at V and 7 bases at J; junction bases unmatched: 5. CDR1 and CDR2 from the germline V gene are MDHEN and SYDVKM. This CDR3 comprises 13 residues. In nucleotides, the CDR3 is TGTGCCAGCAGCCCGGGACAGGGGGGGGAGCAGTACTTC. As protein: CASSPGQGGEQYF.

The J gene is TRBJ2-1, the V gene TRBV29-1; D might be TRBD2 (5 bases). The length of the CDR3 is 11 residues. Looked up from germline, CDR1 is SQVTM and CDR2 is ANQGSEA. V was trimmed by 4 bases and J by 6 bases, leaving 7 bases between them. This CDR3 reads CSVAAANEQFF. CDR3 nucleotides: TGCAGCGTTGCAGCGGCCAATGAGCAGTTCTTC.

The V call is TRBV30, the J call TRBJ2-5; D is ambiguous. There are 14 residues in the CDR3. Trimming pared 2 bases from V and 5 bases from J, leaving 15 bases between. Germline assignment: CDR1 GTSNPN and CDR2 SVGIG (reference sequence). CDR3 loop: CAWSPSTQGETQYF. The CDR3 coding sequence is TGTGCCTGGAGTCCGTCGACACAAGGCGAGACCCAGTACTTC.

The rearrangement joins TRBV27 to TRBJ2-7; 7 nucleotides match TRBD1. The V gene end was trimmed by 2 bases and the J gene end by 1 base; junction bases not matched to a gene: 11. The germline V gene has CDR1 MNHEY and CDR2 SMNVEV (reference sequence). The CDR3 sequence is 17 residues long. CDR3 loop: CASSLRTGIEQSYEQYF. Here the CDR3 DNA reads TGTGCCAGCAGTTTAAGGACAGGTATTGAACAATCCTACGAGCAGTACTTC.

The chain is built from TRBV2 and TRBJ1-1; D is perhaps TRBD1 (6 bases). Germline CDR1 and CDR2: SNHLY and FYNNEI. V shed 5 bases and J shed 5 bases, with 12 bases lying between them. This CDR3 has 13 residues. CDR3 in amino acids: CASSNRVTTEAFF. The CDR3 DNA sequence: TGTGCCAGCAGTAACAGGGTAACGACTGAAGCTTTCTTT. Full variable domain (missing parts from reference TRBV2 and TRBJ1-1): EPEVTQTPSHQVTQMGQEVILRCVPISNHLYFYWYRQILGQKVEFLVSFYNNEISEKSEIFDDQFSVERPDGSNFTLKIRSTKLEDSAMYFCASSNRVTTEAFFGQGTRLTVV.

This chain uses TRBV5-1 with TRBJ2-3; 11 bases fit TRBD2. The germline V gene has CDR1 SGHRS and CDR2 YFSETQ. The V segment lost 1 base and the J segment 1 base; nucleotides outside the gene matches: 2. The CDR3 contains 16 residues. The DNA of the CDR3 is TGCGCCAGCAGCTTGCTAGCGGGAGGAGGCACAGATACGCAGTATTTT. Protein sequence: CASSLLAGGGTDTQYF.

This clone was counted once. The chain links TRBV4-2 to TRBJ1-1; 10 positions match TRBD1. This CDR3 comprises 15 residues. Losses at the gene ends were 3 bases for V and 2 bases for J; bases not matched to a gene: 3. The germline V gene has CDR1 LGHNA and CDR2 YNFKEQ. For the CDR3, the DNA is TGTGCCAGCAGCCATCGACAGGGGGCAAACACTGAAGCTTTCTTT. Amino acids: CASSHRQGANTEAFF.